This T cell receptor beta chain was found in a study of blood T cell repertoires in COVID-19. Clones were read by immunoSEQ multiplex PCR, and TCRdb kept only the in-frame ones, dropping some. The table lists about 230,000 clones, around four fifths of them singletons. Sequenced: peripheral blood. The origin of this receptor is a woman between 70 and 85 years old with active or convalescent COVID-19.

DNA of the CDR3: TGCGCCAGCAGCTTGGAGGGGCAGGGTAACACCGGGGAGCTGTTTTTT. Its translation: CASSLEGQGNTGELFF. The rearrangement uses TRBV5-1 and TRBJ2-2, with D maybe TRBD1 (5 bases). Germline V gives CDR1 SGHRS, CDR2 YFSETQ. V gave up 0 bases and J gave up 2 bases, with 11 bases separating them. The CDR3 is 16 residues long.